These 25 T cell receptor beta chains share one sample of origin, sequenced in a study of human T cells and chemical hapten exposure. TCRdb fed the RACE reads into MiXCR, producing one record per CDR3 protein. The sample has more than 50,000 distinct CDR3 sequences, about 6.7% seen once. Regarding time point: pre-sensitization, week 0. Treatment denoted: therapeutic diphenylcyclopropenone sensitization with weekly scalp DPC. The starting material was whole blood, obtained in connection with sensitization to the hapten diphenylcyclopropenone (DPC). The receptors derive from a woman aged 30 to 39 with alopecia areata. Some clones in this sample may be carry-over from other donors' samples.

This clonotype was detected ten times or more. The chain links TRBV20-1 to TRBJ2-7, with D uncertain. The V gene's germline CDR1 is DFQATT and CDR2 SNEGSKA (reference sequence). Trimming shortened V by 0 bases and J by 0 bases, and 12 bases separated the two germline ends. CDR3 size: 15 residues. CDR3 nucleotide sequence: TGCAGTGCTAGAGATTGGGCAGGTACCTCCTACGAGCAGTACTTC. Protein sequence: CSARDWAGTSYEQYF.

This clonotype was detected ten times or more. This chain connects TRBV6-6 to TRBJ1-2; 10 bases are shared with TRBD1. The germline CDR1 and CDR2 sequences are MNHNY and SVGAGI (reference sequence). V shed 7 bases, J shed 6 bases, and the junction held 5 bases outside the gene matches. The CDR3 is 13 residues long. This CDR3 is CASNTGQGDGYTF. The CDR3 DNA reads TGTGCCAGCAATACCGGACAGGGGGATGGCTACACCTTC.

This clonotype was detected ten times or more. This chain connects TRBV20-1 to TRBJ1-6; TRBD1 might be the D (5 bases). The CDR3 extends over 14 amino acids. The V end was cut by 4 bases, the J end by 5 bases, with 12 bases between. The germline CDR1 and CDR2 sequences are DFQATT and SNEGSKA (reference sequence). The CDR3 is CSAKSDIDNSPLHF. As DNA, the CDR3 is TGCAGTGCTAAGTCGGACATCGATAATTCACCCCTCCACTTT.

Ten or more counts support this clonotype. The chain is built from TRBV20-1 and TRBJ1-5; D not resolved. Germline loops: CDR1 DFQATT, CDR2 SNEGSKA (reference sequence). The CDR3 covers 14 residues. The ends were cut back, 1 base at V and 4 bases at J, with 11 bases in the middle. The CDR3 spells CSARATAANQPQHF. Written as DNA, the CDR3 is TGCAGTGCTAGAGCTACGGCTGCTAATCAGCCCCAGCATTTT.

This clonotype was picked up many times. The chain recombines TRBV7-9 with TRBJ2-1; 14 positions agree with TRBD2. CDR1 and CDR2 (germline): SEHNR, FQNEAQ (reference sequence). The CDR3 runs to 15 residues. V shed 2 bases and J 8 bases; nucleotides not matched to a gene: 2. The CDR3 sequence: CASSLRLAGGDEQFF. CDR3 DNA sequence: TGTGCCAGCAGCTTAAGACTAGCGGGGGGGGATGAGCAGTTCTTC.

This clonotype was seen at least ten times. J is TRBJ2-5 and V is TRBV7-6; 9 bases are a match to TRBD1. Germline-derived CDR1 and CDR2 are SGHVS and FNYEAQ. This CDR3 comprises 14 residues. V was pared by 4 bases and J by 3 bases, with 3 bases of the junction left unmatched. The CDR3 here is CASSSRQGEETQYF. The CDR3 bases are TGTGCCAGCAGCTCCAGACAGGGGGAAGAGACCCAGTACTTC.

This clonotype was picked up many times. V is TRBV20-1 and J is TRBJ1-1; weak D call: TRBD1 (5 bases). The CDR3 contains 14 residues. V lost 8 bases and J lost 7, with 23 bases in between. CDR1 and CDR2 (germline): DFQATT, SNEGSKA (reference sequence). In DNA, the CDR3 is TGCAGTTCACGGGGGGAATCTCAAACGATTGAAGCTTTCTTT. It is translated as CSSRGESQTIEAFF.

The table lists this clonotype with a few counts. CDR3: CASRSSTSGTYEQYF. The CDR3 DNA reads TGTGCCAGCAGGTCCTCGACTAGCGGCACCTACGAGCAGTACTTC. The chain joins TRBV6-5 to TRBJ2-7, with 9 bases aligning to TRBD2. Germline V gene lookup returns CDR1 MNHEY and CDR2 SVGAGI. The V gene end was trimmed by 6 bases and the J gene end by 2 bases; junction bases not matched to a gene: 8. The CDR3 extends over 15 amino acids.

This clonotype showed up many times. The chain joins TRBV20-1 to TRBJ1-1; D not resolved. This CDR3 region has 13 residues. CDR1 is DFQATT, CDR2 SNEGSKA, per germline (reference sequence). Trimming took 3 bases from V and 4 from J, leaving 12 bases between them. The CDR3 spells CSARVGRSTEAFF. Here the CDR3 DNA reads TGCAGTGCTAGGGTGGGAAGGTCCACTGAAGCTTTCTTT.

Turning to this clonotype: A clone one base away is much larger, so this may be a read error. CDR3 in DNA: TGTGCCAGCAGTTTAGGCGGGGGCAGAGGAAATGAGAAGTTCTTC. Translating it yields CASSLGGGRGNEKFF. This chain joins TRBV12-3 or TRBV12-4 and TRBJ2-1; TRBD2 might be the D (7 bases). CDR3 size: 15 residues.

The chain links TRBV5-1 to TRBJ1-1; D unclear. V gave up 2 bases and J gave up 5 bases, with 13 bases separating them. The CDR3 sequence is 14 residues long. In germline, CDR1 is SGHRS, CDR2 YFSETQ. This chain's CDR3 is CASSFREGWTEAFF. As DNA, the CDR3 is TGCGCCAGCAGCTTTCGTGAAGGGTGGACTGAAGCTTTCTTT.

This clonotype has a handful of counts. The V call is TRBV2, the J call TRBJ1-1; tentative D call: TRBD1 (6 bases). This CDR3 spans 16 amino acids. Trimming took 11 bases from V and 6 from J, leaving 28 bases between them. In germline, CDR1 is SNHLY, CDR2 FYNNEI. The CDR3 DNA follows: TGTGCCGCCCATGGGGGGGGCCAGTGGAGAACGGCTGAAGCTTTCTTT. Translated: CAAHGGGQWRTAEAFF. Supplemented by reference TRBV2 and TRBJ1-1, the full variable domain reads EPEVTQTPSHQVTQMGQEVILRCVPISNHLYFYWYRQILGQKVEFLVSFYNNEISEKSEIFDDQFSVERPDGSNFTLKIRSTKLEDSAMYFCAAHGGGQWRTAEAFFGQGTRLTVV.

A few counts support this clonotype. Here the CDR3 reads CSASDRNSYEQYF. CDR3 DNA sequence: TGCAGTGCTAGCGACAGAAACTCCTACGAGCAGTACTTC. The chain has TRBV20-1 and TRBJ2-7, with D possibly being TRBD1 (5 bases). CDR1 DFQATT and CDR2 SNEGSKA come from the germline V gene (reference sequence). This CDR3 has 13 residues. Trimming left V 3 bases short and J 0 bases short, with 9 bases between.

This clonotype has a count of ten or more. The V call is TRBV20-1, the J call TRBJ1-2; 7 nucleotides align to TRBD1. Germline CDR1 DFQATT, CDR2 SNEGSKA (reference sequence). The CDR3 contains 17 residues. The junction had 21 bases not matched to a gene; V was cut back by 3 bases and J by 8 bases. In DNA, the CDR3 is TGCAGTGCTAGCACCGCCATAGGGGGCCCCTCTCCTTGGGGCTACACCTTC. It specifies CSASTAIGGPSPWGYTF.

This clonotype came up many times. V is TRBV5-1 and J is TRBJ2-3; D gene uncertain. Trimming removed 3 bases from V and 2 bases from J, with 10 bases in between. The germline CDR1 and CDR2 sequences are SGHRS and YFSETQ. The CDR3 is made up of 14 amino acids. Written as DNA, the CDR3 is TGCGCCAGCAGCTCAAGACATACCACAGATACGCAGTATTTT. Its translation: CASSSRHTTDTQYF.

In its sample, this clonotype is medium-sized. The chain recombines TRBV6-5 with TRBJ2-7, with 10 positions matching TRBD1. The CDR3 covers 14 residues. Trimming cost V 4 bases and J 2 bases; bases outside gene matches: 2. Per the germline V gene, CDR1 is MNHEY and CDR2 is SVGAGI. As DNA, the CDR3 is TGTGCCAGCAGTTTGGGACAGGGGACCTACGAGCAGTACTTC. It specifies CASSLGQGTYEQYF.

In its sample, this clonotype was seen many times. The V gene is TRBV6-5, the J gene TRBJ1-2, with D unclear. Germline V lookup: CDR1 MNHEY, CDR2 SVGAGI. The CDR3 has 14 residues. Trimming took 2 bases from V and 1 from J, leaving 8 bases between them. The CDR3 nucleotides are TGTGCCAGCAGTTACCGGCGGAATAACTATGGCTACACCTTC. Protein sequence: CASSYRRNNYGYTF.

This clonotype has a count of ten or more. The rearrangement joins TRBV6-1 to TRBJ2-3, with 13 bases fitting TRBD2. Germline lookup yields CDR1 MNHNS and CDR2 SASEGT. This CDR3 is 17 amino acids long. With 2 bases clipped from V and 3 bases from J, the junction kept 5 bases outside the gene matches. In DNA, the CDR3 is TGTGCCAGCAGTGAAACTAGCGGGGGGGGGGGGACAGATACGCAGTATTTT. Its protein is CASSETSGGGGTDTQYF.

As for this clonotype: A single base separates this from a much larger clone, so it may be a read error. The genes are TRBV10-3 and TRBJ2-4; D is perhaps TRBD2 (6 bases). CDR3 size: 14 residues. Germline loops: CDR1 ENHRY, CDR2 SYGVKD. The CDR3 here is CAMSGTTDGSTQYF. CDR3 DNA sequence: TGTGCCATGAGTGGGACGACGGACGGGAGCACTCAGTACTTC.

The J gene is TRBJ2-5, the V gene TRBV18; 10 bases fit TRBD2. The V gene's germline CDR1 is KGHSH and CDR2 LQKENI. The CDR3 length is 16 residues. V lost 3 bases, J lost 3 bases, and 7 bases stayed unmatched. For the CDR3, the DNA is TGTGCCAGCTCACCTCCGAGACTAGCGGGCAAAGAGACCCAGTACTTC. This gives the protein CASSPPRLAGKETQYF.

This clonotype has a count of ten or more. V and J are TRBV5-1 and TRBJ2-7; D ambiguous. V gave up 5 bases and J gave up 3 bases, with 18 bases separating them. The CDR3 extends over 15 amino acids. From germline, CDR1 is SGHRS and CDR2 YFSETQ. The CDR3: CASRFEMKPFYEQYF. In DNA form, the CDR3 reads TGCGCCAGCAGATTCGAAATGAAACCCTTCTACGAGCAGTACTTC.

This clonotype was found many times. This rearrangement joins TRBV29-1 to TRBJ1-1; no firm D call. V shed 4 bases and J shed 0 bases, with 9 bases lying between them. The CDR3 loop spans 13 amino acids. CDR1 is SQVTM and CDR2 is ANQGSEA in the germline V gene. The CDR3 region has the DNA TGCAGCGTTGGAGAGCCTATGAACACTGAAGCTTTCTTT. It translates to CSVGEPMNTEAFF.

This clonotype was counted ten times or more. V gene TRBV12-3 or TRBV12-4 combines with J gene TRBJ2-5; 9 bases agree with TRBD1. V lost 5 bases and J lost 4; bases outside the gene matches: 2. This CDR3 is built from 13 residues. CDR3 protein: CASSPGQGETQYF. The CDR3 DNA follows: TGTGCCAGCAGTCCGGGACAGGGAGAGACCCAGTACTTC.

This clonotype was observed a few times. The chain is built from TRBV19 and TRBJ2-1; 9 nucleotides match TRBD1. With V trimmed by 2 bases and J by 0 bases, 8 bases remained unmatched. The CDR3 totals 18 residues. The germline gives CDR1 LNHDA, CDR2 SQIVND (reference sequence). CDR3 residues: CASSISLKGQGSYNEQFF. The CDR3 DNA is TGTGCCAGTAGTATATCCTTGAAGGGACAGGGCTCCTACAATGAGCAGTTCTTC.

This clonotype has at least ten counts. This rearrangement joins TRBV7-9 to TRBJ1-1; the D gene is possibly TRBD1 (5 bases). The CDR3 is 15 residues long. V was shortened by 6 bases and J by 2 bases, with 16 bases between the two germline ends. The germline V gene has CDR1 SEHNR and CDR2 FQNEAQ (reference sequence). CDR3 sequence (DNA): TGTGCCAGCAGTTTAAAACTTACAGGAAACACTGAAGCTTTCTTT. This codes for CASSLKLTGNTEAFF. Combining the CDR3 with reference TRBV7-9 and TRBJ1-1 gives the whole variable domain DTGVSQNPRHKITKRGQNVTFRCDPISEHNRLYWYRQTLGQGPEFLTYFQNEAQLEKSRLLSDRFSAERPKGSFSTLEIQRTEQGDSAMYLCASSLKLTGNTEAFFGQGTRLTVV.